Below, 19 T cell receptor beta chains from the same sample are listed, as sequenced in a study of T cells in Graves' hyperthyroidism and ophthalmopathy (dated by TCRdb to between 2018 and 2021). Library preparation was by multiplex PCR. Sequencing relied on an Illumina HiSeq 2000. TCR beta CDR3 regions were amplified from RNA transcripts. The first round of RT-PCR for the TCR CDR3 was performed with the HTBI primer set and the Qiagen OneStep RT-PCR kit. The public reads were run again by TCRdb, first through fastp at Q25 and then through MiXCR, and only productive beta chains were kept. Merged by CDR3 protein, the rows form single entries marked with the most common genes and DNA. The sample table holds fewer than 350,000 distinct CDR3 sequences, of which about an eighth were seen once. The ten largest clonotypes hold 7% to 8.5% of the sample. Sequenced input: blood. The receptors here all came from a woman in her twenties or thirties with Graves' hyperthyroidism that later progressed to Graves' ophthalmopathy.

This clonotype was recorded many times. V usage is TRBV12-3 or TRBV12-4 and J usage is TRBJ2-7; 8 nucleotides align to TRBD2. After removal of 7 bases from V and 3 bases from J, the junction contained 5 bases not matched to a gene. The CDR3 consists of 13 residues. The CDR3 DNA reads TGTGCCAGCACTAGCGGGTTAAACTACGAGCAGTACTTC. Translated: CASTSGLNYEQYF.

This clonotype was observed many times. This rearrangement joins TRBV6-6 to TRBJ2-1; 9 bases fit TRBD2. The CDR3 consists of 16 residues. Germline V gene data show CDR1 as MNHNY and CDR2 as SVGAGI (reference sequence). V dropped 0 bases and J dropped 9; count of bases not matched to a gene: 9. The CDR3 DNA reads TGTGCCAGCAGTTACTCTTCGGGCGGGAGGGATATTGAGCAGTTCTTC. Its protein product is CASSYSSGGRDIEQFF.

The table lists this clonotype with many counts. This rearrangement joins TRBV12-3 or TRBV12-4 to TRBJ2-2, with D possibly matching TRBD2 (6 bases). Trimming left V 7 bases short and J 4 bases short, with 10 bases between. The CDR3 spans 13 residues. The CDR3 spells CASNRRATGELFF. In DNA, the CDR3 is TGTGCCAGCAACCGGAGGGCCACCGGGGAGCTGTTTTTT.

This clonotype was recorded many times. V is TRBV4-3 and J is TRBJ1-3; D gene uncertain. This CDR3 has 15 residues. Germline CDR1 reads LGHNA; CDR2 reads YSLEER. Trimming removed 3 bases at V and 4 bases at J, with 13 bases between. CDR3 residues: CASSHSWRAGNTIYF. The CDR3 DNA is TGCGCCAGCAGCCATTCCTGGCGGGCAGGAAACACCATATATTTT.

This clonotype was observed many times. The chain employs TRBV20-1 and TRBJ2-3; 10 bases agree with TRBD2. The J segment lost 2 bases and the V segment lost 0 bases, leaving 5 bases of the junction unmatched. The CDR3 sequence is 16 residues long. Germline V CDR1 and CDR2: DFQATT, SNEGSKA (reference sequence). The CDR3 nucleotides are TGCAGTGCTAGAGACCCTGGACTAGCGGTCACAGATACGCAGTATTTT. Amino acids: CSARDPGLAVTDTQYF.

Many counts were recorded for this clonotype. V and J are TRBV20-1 and TRBJ2-5; 15 bases line up with TRBD2. The ends lost 3 bases at V and 5 bases at J; junction bases unmatched: 7. CDR1 and CDR2 (germline): DFQATT, SNEGSKA (reference sequence). CDR3 length: 16 residues. CDR3 coding DNA: TGCAGTGCTAGTGGACTAGCGGGAGGGCTCGATGAGACCCAGTACTTC. Protein sequence: CSASGLAGGLDETQYF.

This clonotype was counted at least ten times. The gene calls are TRBV28 and TRBJ2-5; the match to TRBD2 covers 8 bases. This CDR3 contains 15 residues. Per germline, CDR1 MDHEN and CDR2 SYDVKM. The V and J ends lost 2 bases and 4 bases, in that order; junction bases with no gene match: 6. This CDR3 reads CASSLQGTSGETQYF. As DNA, the CDR3 is TGTGCCAGCAGTTTACAGGGGACTAGTGGAGAGACCCAGTACTTC.

This clonotype was seen only a few times. This may arise from a read error, as a much more abundant clone is one base away. CDR3 sequence (DNA): TGTGCCAGCAGCATCCACCGGGACAGCCCCTACGAGCAGTACTTC. Encoded protein: CASSIHRDSPYEQYF. The gene calls are TRBV7-9 and TRBJ2-7; 7 nucleotides agree with TRBD1. CDR3 length: 15 amino acids. Germline CDR1 and CDR2: SEHNR and FQNEAQ (reference sequence). The V and J ends lost 5 bases and 2 bases, in that order; junction bases with no gene match: 9. The full variable domain, with the rest looked up from reference TRBV7-9 and TRBJ2-7, is DTGVSQNPRHKITKRGQNVTFRCDPISEHNRLYWYRQTLGQGPEFLTYFQNEAQLEKSRLLSDRFSAERPKGSFSTLEIQRTEQGDSAMYLCASSIHRDSPYEQYFGPGTRLTVT.

Concerning this clonotype itself: Given a much more abundant clone one base away, this may be a read error. V is TRBV7-2 and J is TRBJ2-7, with 8 nucleotides matching TRBD1. The CDR3 has 14 residues. Per the germline V gene, CDR1 is SGHTA and CDR2 is FQGNSA. The V gene end was trimmed by 6 bases and the J gene end by 1 base; junction bases not matched to a gene: 5. CDR3 sequence: CASSLQGVSYEQYF. The CDR3 DNA reads TGTGCCAGCAGTCTACAGGGGGTTTCCTACGAGCAGTACTTC.

With regard to this clonotype: This may stem from a read error, because a much larger clone lies one nucleotide away. The chain couples TRBV6-1 to TRBJ1-2, with a tentative D call TRBD1 (6 bases). The CDR3 runs 16 residues. The germline V gene has CDR1 MNHNS and CDR2 SASEGT. CDR3: CASIEAWTDGNYGYTF. The CDR3 DNA is TGTGCCAGCATTGAAGCGTGGACAGACGGTAACTATGGCTACACCTTC.

This clonotype was counted a few times. V usage is TRBV29-1 and J usage is TRBJ2-2; D is possibly TRBD2 (6 bases). Trimming took 5 bases from V and 0 from J, leaving 13 bases between them. The CDR3 loop spans 15 amino acids. Germline lookup yields CDR1 SQVTM and CDR2 ANQGSEA. CDR3 sequence reads: CSVLGTSSNTGELFF. CDR3 sequence (DNA): TGCAGCGTTTTGGGGACTTCATCGAACACCGGGGAGCTGTTTTTT.

Points on this clonotype: An end of the junction does not agree with germline; a read error may underlie this. Here the CDR3 reads CASSSGLVWVF. CDR3 in DNA: TGTGCCAGCAGTTCAGGACTAGTTTGGGTCTTC. V usage is TRBV28 and J usage is TRBJ2-1, with 7 bases lining up with TRBD2. Germline lookup yields CDR1 MDHEN and CDR2 SYDVKM. The CDR3 covers 11 residues.

Ten or more counts support this clonotype. The junction departs from germline at one end; a sequencing error may be responsible. The chain links TRBV28 to TRBJ2-7, with 9 positions matching TRBD1. Germline assignment: CDR1 MDHEN and CDR2 SYDVKM. The CDR3 runs to 15 residues. The CDR3 nucleotides are TGTGCCAGCAGTTTTCCGGGACAGGGTTCGTACGAACAGTACTTC. Protein: CASSFPGQGSYEQYF.

This clonotype was counted ten times or more. The chain couples TRBV30 to TRBJ1-6; D gene ambiguous. Germline-derived CDR1 and CDR2 are GTSNPN and SVGIG (reference sequence). CDR3 size: 12 residues. Deletions cut 4 bases from V and 7 bases from J, with 8 bases between. The CDR3 region is CAWTRGNSPLHF. The CDR3 DNA follows: TGTGCCTGGACGAGAGGGAATTCACCCCTCCACTTT.

This clonotype appeared many times. A much more abundant neighbour one base away suggests this may be a read error. This rearrangement joins TRBV28 to TRBJ2-7, with D possibly TRBD2 on 6 matching bases. The CDR3 has 14 amino acids. V shed 6 bases and J shed 3 bases, with 15 bases lying between them. Per germline, CDR1 MDHEN and CDR2 SYDVKM. CDR3 nucleotides: TGTGCCAGCAGAGTCTACGGGACTTACTACGAGCAGTACTTC. Amino acids: CASRVYGTYYEQYF. Variable domain in full (rest from reference TRBV28 and TRBJ2-7): DVKVTQSSRYLVKRTGEKVFLECVQDMDHENMFWYRQDPGLGLRLIYFSYDVKMKEKGDIPEGYSVSREKKERFSLILESASTNQTSMYLCASRVYGTYYEQYFGPGTRLTVT.

This chain uses TRBV11-2 with TRBJ1-1; tentatively, D is TRBD1 (5 bases). V was shortened by 5 bases and J by 7 bases, with 14 bases between the two germline ends. Germline-derived CDR1 and CDR2 are SGHAT and FQNNGV. The CDR3 has 13 residues. This CDR3 is CASSRTGGGEAFF. As DNA, the CDR3 is TGTGCCAGCAGCCGGACCGGGGGGGGTGAAGCTTTCTTT. The variable domain in full, completed from reference TRBV11-2 and TRBJ1-1, reads EAGVAQSPRYKIIEKRQSVAFWCNPISGHATLYWYQQILGQGPKLLIQFQNNGVVDDSQLPKDRFSAERLKGVDSTLKIQPAKLEDSAVYLCASSRTGGGEAFFGQGTRLTVV.

The sample holds many counts of this clonotype. The chain is built from TRBV2 and TRBJ2-3; D is possibly TRBD2 (6 bases). From germline, CDR1 is SNHLY and CDR2 FYNNEI. The V end was cut by 4 bases, the J end by 0 bases, with 8 bases between. The CDR3 consists of 14 residues. CDR3 bases: TGTGCCAGCAGTGGCGGGATTAGCACAGATACGCAGTATTTT. The encoded protein is CASSGGISTDTQYF.

This clonotype was picked up many times. V usage is TRBV5-8 and J usage is TRBJ2-6; D is unresolved. Trimming stripped 1 base from V and 2 bases from J, with 7 bases between. This CDR3 contains 15 residues. Germline lookup yields CDR1 SGHTS and CDR2 YDEGEE. CDR3 nucleotide sequence: TGTGCCAGCAGCTTGATGGTCGCTGGGGCCAACGTCCTGACTTTC. Amino acid sequence: CASSLMVAGANVLTF.

This clonotype turned up a few times. The V and J genes are TRBV6-1 and TRBJ1-6, with D possibly TRBD1 on 5 matching bases. This CDR3 has 15 amino acids. V lost 6 bases, J lost 8 bases, and 17 bases lay in between. The germline gives CDR1 MNHNS, CDR2 SASEGT. CDR3 sequence reads: CASSGFRGTDSPLHF. The CDR3 DNA is TGTGCCAGCAGCGGATTCCGGGGGACTGATTCACCCCTCCACTTT.